This T cell receptor (beta chain) was documented in a study of T-cell memory formation after mild COVID-19. Study-level points and caveats: Chiefly within CM and EM were the contracting CD4+ clones; CD8+ ones were within EMRA.

This clonotype has only a few counts. Its specificity is not known. The germline gives CDR1 MNHEY, CDR2 SMNVEV (reference sequence). The V end lost 6 bases, the J end lost 2 bases, and 13 bases lay between the germline ends. The CDR3 is made up of 14 amino acids. TCRdb reprocessed the 5' RACE reads with MiXCR, giving one entry per CDR3 protein. The sample records tens of thousands of distinct CDR3 sequences, more than 9% being singletons. The chain recombines TRBV27 with TRBJ1-1, with D possibly TRBD1 on 5 matching bases. This TCR was sampled from a man younger than 35 who had mild COVID-19 (a few samples of this study predate the infection). Cell type and time point are not known. The sequenced sample was PBMCs or a T cell subset sorted from them (not recorded which). CDR3 coding DNA: TGTGCCAGCAGACCATGGGGGGGTAACACTGAAGCTTTCTTT. Its translation is CASRPWGGNTEAFF.